The source of this TCR beta chain is a study of beta chain features in type 1 diabetes. The table lists this clone with a few counts. Every isolated RNA sample was fully reverse transcribed, so sequencing captured expressed TCRB transcripts. The table came from immunoSEQ multiplex PCR; TCRdb's copy has only in-frame clones and leaves some out. This table has about 240,000 clones, 25% to 30% appearing once. V gave up 8 bases and J gave up 4 bases; unmatched junction bases: 11. The CDR3 consists of 15 residues. Germline loops: CDR1 SNHLY, CDR2 FYNNEI. The receptor was derived from a man between 25 and 39 years old in good health. V gene TRBV2 combines with J gene TRBJ2-3, with TRBD2 matching 8 bases. Input material: central memory CD4+ T cells from blood. CDR3 bases: TGTGCCAGCGTTTCTAATAGCGGGACTCCAGATACGCAGTATTTT. Translation gives CASVSNSGTPDTQYF.